A single sample is the source of the 21 T cell receptor beta chains below, sequenced in a study of PD-1 blockade in classical Hodgkin lymphoma. Each patient experienced a relapse that followed autologous stem cell transplantation, and brentuximab vedotin exposure varied. Profiled with immunoSEQ multiplex PCR; TCRdb holds only in-frame clones, not every one. Of tens of thousands of clones listed, 93% are singletons. The material sequenced was peripheral blood mononuclear cells (PBMCs), taken at baseline. These receptors were collected from a human donor with classical Hodgkin lymphoma.

This clone has only one observation. Within the sample, other DNA sequences also encode this same CDR3. The genes are TRBV5-1 and TRBJ2-7; D gene unclear. This CDR3 has 12 amino acids. CDR1 is SGHRS and CDR2 is YFSETQ in the germline V gene. Trimming shortened V by 0 bases and J by 3 bases, and 4 bases separated the two germline ends. CDR3 DNA sequence: TGCGCCAGCAGCTTGGTAGGCTACGAGCAGTACTTC. It encodes CASSLVGYEQYF.

This clone has just one count. This chain connects TRBV7-9 to TRBJ2-1, with TRBD2 as a possible D gene (5 bases). CDR3 size: 15 residues. CDR1 and CDR2 (germline): SEHNR, FQNEAQ (reference sequence). The V end lost 5 bases, the J end lost 7 bases, and 18 bases lay between the germline ends. The CDR3 protein is CASSPQPPSKNEQFF. In nucleotides, the CDR3 is TGTGCCAGCAGCCCCCAACCCCCTAGCAAGAATGAGCAGTTCTTC.

V and J are TRBV28 and TRBJ1-2; D perhaps matches TRBD1 (6 bases). Germline CDR1 and CDR2: MDHEN and SYDVKM. This CDR3 is built from 16 residues. V lost 3 bases and J 4 bases, leaving 18 bases between the germline ends. The chain's CDR3 is CASSLWGGRFLYGYTF. The CDR3 DNA sequence: TGTGCCAGCAGTTTGTGGGGGGGCAGGTTCCTCTATGGCTACACCTTC.

The V call is TRBV28, the J call TRBJ1-2; the match to TRBD1 covers 7 bases. V was pared by 6 bases and J by 4 bases, with 5 bases of the junction left unmatched. Germline-derived CDR1 and CDR2 are MDHEN and SYDVKM. The CDR3 loop spans 13 amino acids. The CDR3 protein is CASRGDSFYGYTF. CDR3 DNA: TGTGCCAGCAGGGGGGACAGCTTCTATGGCTACACCTTC.

This chain joins TRBV7-9 and TRBJ1-4, with 11 bases lining up with TRBD1. The CDR3 extends over 18 amino acids. The trim removed 1 base at V and 4 bases at J, leaving 8 bases unmatched. Germline CDR1 SEHNR, CDR2 FQNEAQ (reference sequence). The CDR3 loop is CASSLGTGGRTSNEKLFF. DNA for the CDR3: TGTGCCAGCAGCTTAGGGACAGGGGGCAGAACTAGTAATGAAAAACTGTTTTTT.

This clone was observed a single time. The chain links TRBV29-1 to TRBJ2-3; D might be TRBD1 (6 bases). The CDR3 has 17 amino acids. V was pared by 3 bases and J by 2 bases, with 21 bases between. Germline V gene lookup returns CDR1 SQVTM and CDR2 ANQGSEA. DNA for the CDR3: TGCAGCGTTGATTCGGTCGGAGGTGACAGGCCCACAGATACGCAGTATTTT. Translation gives CSVDSVGGDRPTDTQYF.

The rearrangement uses TRBV11-2 and TRBJ1-2; unclear D gene. The CDR3 has 15 amino acids. V lost 1 base to trimming and J lost 4 bases, with 13 bases between them. Germline lookup yields CDR1 SGHAT and CDR2 FQNNGV. In DNA form, the CDR3 reads TGTGCCAGCAGCTTAGGCGGGCCCTTATTCTATGGCTACACCTTC. It translates to CASSLGGPLFYGYTF.

This clone was counted a few times. The chain links TRBV5-6 to TRBJ2-1; 8 positions match TRBD2. J gave up 3 bases and V 7 bases, and 6 bases lay outside the gene matches. The CDR3 covers 14 residues. Germline CDR1 SGHDT, CDR2 YYEEEE. The CDR3: CASDRAGGYNEQFF. The CDR3 nucleotides are TGTGCCAGCGACCGGGCGGGGGGCTACAATGAGCAGTTCTTC.

The rearrangement uses TRBV27 and TRBJ1-3; D perhaps matches TRBD1 (6 bases). The V and J ends lost 6 bases and 0 bases respectively, with 15 bases between them. Germline CDR1 and CDR2: MNHEY and SMNVEV (reference sequence). The CDR3 runs 16 residues. CDR3 sequence (DNA): TGTGCCAGCAGGCGCACAGGGATCGTCTCTGGAAACACCATATATTTT. It translates to CASRRTGIVSGNTIYF.

The chain combines TRBV19 with TRBJ1-1; 7 bases align to TRBD1. V lost 5 bases and J lost 0; bases outside the gene matches: 12. The CDR3 loop spans 17 amino acids. Germline-derived CDR1 and CDR2 are LNHDA and SQIVND (reference sequence). The CDR3 DNA sequence: TGTGCCAGTAGTGAACAGGGGTGGGCCTCGGTGAACACTGAAGCTTTCTTT. As protein: CASSEQGWASVNTEAFF.

The CDR3, as DNA: TGTGCCACCAGCAGAGATACTGGGGCCTGGGGAAACACCATATATTTT. Its protein is CATSRDTGAWGNTIYF. This chain uses TRBV15 with TRBJ1-3, with D possibly TRBD1 on 5 matching bases. This CDR3 is built from 16 residues. The V and J ends lost 0 bases and 4 bases respectively, with 13 bases between them. Germline V gene sequence: CDR1 LNHNV, CDR2 YYDKDF (reference sequence).

V usage is TRBV2 and J usage is TRBJ1-5, with no clear D. Deletions cut 3 bases from V and 0 bases from J, with 9 bases between. The CDR3 is 15 residues long. Germline V CDR1 and CDR2: SNHLY, FYNNEI. The CDR3 sequence is CASSDEFHSNQPQHF. The CDR3 DNA sequence: TGTGCCAGCAGTGATGAATTCCATAGCAATCAGCCCCAGCATTTT.

CDR3 in DNA: TGTGCCAGCAGCTTAGCCACAGGGGGCCCTAATGAAAAACTGTTTTTT. It translates to CASSLATGGPNEKLFF. The rearrangement links TRBV7-9 to TRBJ1-4, with 9 positions matching TRBD1. The CDR3 is 16 residues long. Per the germline V gene, CDR1 is SEHNR and CDR2 is FQNEAQ (reference sequence). V shed 0 bases and J 3 bases; nucleotides not matched to a gene: 2.

The CDR3 is CASSPGLETTGELFF. CDR3 DNA sequence: TGTGCCAGCAGTCCGGGACTAGAGACCACCGGGGAGCTGTTTTTT. V is TRBV7-6 and J is TRBJ2-2, with TRBD2 matching 8 bases. The CDR3 loop spans 15 amino acids. CDR1 and CDR2 from the germline V gene are SGHVS and FNYEAQ. The trim removed 6 bases at V and 4 bases at J, leaving 7 bases unmatched. Full variable domain (remainder filled in from reference TRBV7-6 and TRBJ2-2): GAGVSQSPRYKVTKRGQDVALRCDPISGHVSLYWYRQALGQGPEFLTYFNYEAQQDKSGLPNDRFSAERPEGSISTLTIQRTEQRDSAMYRCASSPGLETTGELFFGEGSRLTVL.

This chain connects TRBV6-5 to TRBJ2-1, with 11 bases lining up with TRBD2. Germline assignment: CDR1 MNHEY and CDR2 SVGAGI. The CDR3 contains 14 residues. The J segment lost 15 bases and the V segment lost 6 bases, leaving 13 bases of the junction unmatched. This CDR3 reads CASRPGLAEPQMFF. CDR3 bases: TGTGCCAGCAGACCGGGACTAGCGGAACCCCAAATGTTCTTC.

The chain combines TRBV5-1 with TRBJ2-7; 14 bases are a match to TRBD2. After removal of 4 bases from V and 4 bases from J, the junction contained 10 bases not matched to a gene. Germline V CDR1 and CDR2: SGHRS, YFSETQ. This CDR3 spans 17 amino acids. The chain's CDR3 is CASSTGGLAGGLYEQYF. CDR3 DNA: TGCGCCAGCAGCACGGGAGGACTAGCGGGAGGTCTGTACGAGCAGTACTTC.

The rearrangement links TRBV18 to TRBJ1-4; D gene uncertain. The CDR3 has 13 amino acids. Germline V CDR1 and CDR2: KGHSH, LQKENI. V lost 8 bases and J 8 bases, leaving 15 bases between the germline ends. The CDR3 nucleotides read TGTGCCAGCAACCGGGCCCGAGACGAAAAACTGTTTTTT. Its translation is CASNRARDEKLFF.

The chain employs TRBV19 and TRBJ2-5, with 8 positions matching TRBD1. The germline V gene has CDR1 LNHDA and CDR2 SQIVND (reference sequence). The CDR3 runs 15 residues. The V gene end was trimmed by 3 bases and the J gene end by 1 base; junction bases not matched to a gene: 4. The CDR3 reads CASSITGQGQETQYF. The CDR3 DNA is TGTGCCAGTAGTATTACAGGACAGGGCCAAGAGACCCAGTACTTC.

The chain employs TRBV5-1 and TRBJ2-2; 7 positions agree with TRBD1. The V segment lost 2 bases and the J segment 6 bases; nucleotides outside the gene matches: 16. Germline assignment: CDR1 SGHRS and CDR2 YFSETQ. The CDR3 runs to 18 residues. The CDR3 region is CASSLVPRTGEFPGELFF. The CDR3 coding sequence is TGCGCCAGCAGCTTAGTCCCAAGGACAGGCGAATTTCCCGGGGAGCTGTTTTTT.

The chain links TRBV30 to TRBJ2-7, with D perhaps matching TRBD2 (7 bases). Trimming removed 1 base at V and 7 bases at J, with 17 bases between. The CDR3 contains 14 residues. Germline values: CDR1 GTSNPN, CDR2 SVGIG (reference sequence). The CDR3 loop is CAWSEGGQSREQYF. The CDR3 nucleotides read TGTGCCTGGAGTGAGGGGGGGCAGTCGAGGGAGCAGTACTTC.

The rearrangement links TRBV4-1 to TRBJ2-7, with D unclear. Looked up from germline, CDR1 is MGHRA and CDR2 is YSYEKL. This CDR3 comprises 13 residues. V lost 0 bases to trimming and J lost 1 base, with 4 bases between them. CDR3 DNA sequence: TGCGCCAGCAGCCAAGACAGGTCCTACGAGCAGTACTTC. This translates into CASSQDRSYEQYF.